The rows below give T cell receptor beta chains drawn from one sample of a study of cytomegalovirus exposure and HLA in healthy donors. Clones were sequenced by immunoSEQ multiplex PCR, and TCRdb holds only the in-frame ones, with some missing. The sample yields about 230,000 clones, roughly 73% seen once. Source material: PBMCs. The source is a boy between 10 and 17 years old in good health and CMV-seronegative. The CDR3 runs from the conserved cysteine through the conserved F or W. D genes are given only for firm matches. Rows may omit the clone size; those that give it use once, few, many or a size class.

j_call,v_call,d_call,clone_size,cdr3_aa,cdr3_nt
TRBJ2-3,TRBV7-6,TRBD2,NA,CASSAGTSGGADTQYF,TGTGCCAGCAGCGCCGGGACTAGCGGGGGGGCAGATACGCAGTATTTT
TRBJ2-7,TRBV11-1,TRBD2,NA,CASSLVPRWTSGGSEQYF,TGTGCCAGCAGCTTAGTCCCCAGATGGACTAGCGGGGGGAGCGAGCAGTACTTC
TRBJ2-2,TRBV13,TRBD1,NA,CASSLDRAGTGELFF,TGTGCCAGCAGCCTTGACAGGGCGGGCACCGGGGAGCTGTTTTTT
TRBJ2-3,TRBV2,NA,NA,CASNPVTDTQYF,TGTGCCAGCAACCCGGTCACAGATACGCAGTATTTT
TRBJ2-7,TRBV5-4,NA,few,CASSRDYQSSYEQYF,TGTGCCAGCAGTCGTGACTACCAAAGCTCCTACGAGCAGTACTTC
TRBJ2-3,TRBV10-1,NA,NA,CASSEWDTTTDTQYF,TGCGCCAGCAGTGAGTGGGACACCACCACAGATACGCAGTATTTT
TRBJ2-3,TRBV6-5,TRBD1,NA,CASSQNQGGTDTQYF,TGTGCCAGCAGTCAAAACCAGGGGGGCACAGATACGCAGTATTTT
TRBJ2-2,TRBV25-1,NA,few,CASSEFYQAEDTGELFF,TGTGCCAGCAGTGAATTTTACCAGGCAGAAGACACCGGGGAGCTGTTTTTT
TRBJ2-1,TRBV9,TRBD2,NA,CASSATSSPYNEQFF,TGTGCCAGCAGCGCGACTAGCAGCCCCTACAATGAGCAGTTCTTC
TRBJ1-1,TRBV18,NA,NA,CASSPSEGEAFF,TGTGCCAGCTCACCGTCTGAGGGCGAAGCTTTCTTT
TRBJ1-5,TRBV30,NA,NA,CAWSDSNQPQHF,TGTGCCTGGAGCGATAGTAATCAGCCCCAGCATTTT
TRBJ2-4,TRBV11-3,TRBD1,NA,CASSLRTGLLNIQYF,TGTGCCAGCAGCTTAAGGACAGGGCTGCTAAACATTCAGTACTTC
TRBJ2-3,TRBV21-1,NA,NA,CASSKAESGPPDTQYF,TGTGCCAGCAGCAAAGCCGAGAGCGGACCCCCGGATACGCAGTATTTT
TRBJ1-5,TRBV21-1,NA,few,CASSTGHFCNSNQPQHF,TGTGCCAGCAGCACCGGACACTTCTGCAATAGCAATCAGCCCCAGCATTTT
TRBJ1-1,TRBV19,NA,NA,CASSTPGEGNLNTEAFF,TGTGCCAGTAGTACCCCAGGGGAGGGCAACCTGAACACTGAAGCTTTCTTT
TRBJ1-1,TRBV18,NA,NA,CASSLGPLGNTEAFF,TGTGCCAGCTCACTTGGGCCCCTCGGGAACACTGAAGCTTTCTTT
TRBJ1-1,TRBV30,NA,NA,CAWAMNTEAFF,TGTGCCTGGGCGATGAACACTGAAGCTTTCTTT
TRBJ2-5,TRBV5-6,NA,NA,CASSLEAGELVETQYF,TGTGCCAGCAGCTTGGAGGCAGGGGAATTAGTAGAGACCCAGTACTTC
TRBJ1-2,TRBV2,NA,NA,CASSERAGYGYTF,TGTGCCAGCAGTGAAAGGGCGGGCTATGGCTACACCTTC
TRBJ2-3,TRBV6-6,NA,NA,CASSYRELAITDTQYF,TGTGCCAGCAGTTACCGCGAACTAGCCATCACAGATACGCAGTATTTT
TRBJ1-2,TRBV7-9,NA,NA,CASSPTGGQFNYGYTF,TGTGCCAGCAGCCCTACCGGAGGGCAGTTCAACTATGGCTACACCTTC
TRBJ2-2,TRBV30,NA,once,CAWSWTTTGELFF,TGTGCCTGGAGTTGGACTACAACCGGGGAGCTGTTTTTT
TRBJ2-5,TRBV7-6,NA,NA,CASRGGRESQETQYF,TGTGCCAGCAGGGGCGGGCGGGAAAGCCAAGAGACCCAGTACTTC
TRBJ1-2,TRBV15,NA,NA,CATSRPNRVNGYTF,TGTGCCACCAGCAGACCCAACAGGGTAAATGGCTACACCTTC
TRBJ2-2,TRBV10-3,TRBD2,NA,CAIRGGLAGDTGELFF,TGTGCCATCAGGGGGGGACTAGCGGGAGACACCGGGGAGCTGTTTTTT
TRBJ2-7,TRBV30,TRBD1,NA,CAWSYRQGSEQYF,TGTGCCTGGAGTTACCGACAGGGAAGCGAGCAGTACTTC
TRBJ2-5,TRBV5-5,NA,once,CASSLGEAGETQYF,TGTGCCAGCAGCTTGGGAGAGGCAGGGGAGACCCAGTACTTC
TRBJ2-7,TRBV30,TRBD2,few,CAWSHGLAGSYEQYF,TGTGCCTGGAGCCATGGACTAGCGGGGTCTTACGAGCAGTACTTC
TRBJ1-1,TRBV27,NA,NA,CASSELLGAATEAFF,TGTGCCAGCAGTGAACTCCTAGGGGCGGCCACTGAAGCTTTCTTT
TRBJ1-2,TRBV2,NA,NA,CASSEGRAAINYGYTF,TGTGCCAGCAGTGAAGGGAGGGCAGCGATAAACTATGGCTACACCTTC
TRBJ2-7,TRBV19,NA,NA,CASSIGQGYYEQYF,TGTGCCAGTAGTATAGGGCAGGGATACTACGAGCAGTACTTC
TRBJ2-2,TRBV21-1,NA,few,CASRQGGLNTGELFF,TGTGCCAGCAGGCAAGGGGGTCTGAACACCGGGGAGCTGTTTTTT
TRBJ2-3,TRBV15,NA,NA,CATPGGSTGDTQYF,TGTGCCACCCCTGGGGGGAGTACTGGGGATACGCAGTATTTT
TRBJ1-5,TRBV30,TRBD1,once,CAWAFTGDQPQHF,TGTGCCTGGGCCTTTACAGGGGACCAGCCCCAGCATTTT
TRBJ2-5,TRBV7-9,TRBD1,once,CASSFTGAQETQYF,TGTGCCAGCAGCTTTACAGGGGCCCAAGAGACCCAGTACTTC
TRBJ2-7,TRBV6-1,NA,NA,CASSAKGPSYEQYF,TGTGCCAGCAGTGCCAAGGGGCCCTCCTACGAGCAGTACTTC
TRBJ1-1,TRBV7-2,NA,NA,CASSLQGGNTEAFF,TGTGCCAGCAGCTTACAGGGAGGGAACACTGAAGCTTTCTTT
TRBJ2-3,TRBV9,TRBD1,NA,CASGQGSTDTQYF,TGTGCCAGCGGACAGGGGTCAACAGATACGCAGTATTTT
TRBJ2-7,TRBV5-4,NA,NA,CASSLVAGSSYEQYF,TGTGCCAGCAGCTTGGTGGCGGGAAGCTCCTACGAGCAGTACTTC
TRBJ1-1,TRBV5-1,TRBD1,NA,CASSVGQGAGEAFF,TGCGCCAGCAGCGTTGGACAGGGGGCTGGTGAAGCTTTCTTT
TRBJ1-1,TRBV19,TRBD1,NA,CASRRGTGVFMNTEAFF,TGTGCCAGCCGAAGGGGGACAGGGGTCTTCATGAACACTGAAGCTTTCTTT
TRBJ1-2,TRBV7-9,NA,NA,CASSLEDSFGYTF,TGTGCCAGCAGCTTAGAGGACAGTTTTGGCTACACCTTC
TRBJ2-2,TRBV9,TRBD2,NA,CASSVNSGRNTGELFF,TGTGCCAGCAGCGTCAATAGCGGGAGGAACACCGGGGAGCTGTTTTTT
TRBJ2-2,TRBV7-8,TRBD1,once,CASIQGAGGELFF,TGTGCCAGCATCCAGGGGGCGGGCGGGGAGCTGTTTTTT
TRBJ1-5,TRBV6-5,NA,NA,CASSYSLQGRNQPQHF,TGTGCCAGCAGTTACTCGCTCCAGGGGCGAAATCAGCCCCAGCATTTT
TRBJ1-3,TRBV5-1,NA,NA,CASSVDGVSGNTIYF,TGCGCCAGCAGCGTCGACGGAGTCTCTGGAAACACCATATATTTT
TRBJ1-2,TRBV14,TRBD1,NA,CASSQGTDRSYTF,TGTGCCAGCAGCCAGGGGACGGACAGGAGCTACACCTTC
TRBJ2-1,TRBV19,TRBD2,few,CASGVAGAYNEQFF,TGTGCCAGTGGGGTAGCGGGAGCCTACAATGAGCAGTTCTTC
TRBJ1-2,TRBV9,NA,NA,CASSPQVTGSGGYTF,TGTGCCAGCAGCCCTCAGGTAACAGGGTCAGGTGGCTACACCTTC
TRBJ1-1,TRBV18,NA,NA,CASSPSSIRGNTEAFF,TGTGCCAGCTCACCAAGTTCTATAAGGGGGAACACTGAAGCTTTCTTT
TRBJ2-7,TRBV5-4,NA,NA,CASSLRESYEQYF,TGTGCCAGCAGCTTACGAGAATCCTACGAGCAGTACTTC
TRBJ2-7,TRBV7-9,NA,NA,CASSLGLADYEQYF,TGTGCCAGCAGCTTAGGACTGGCTGACTACGAGCAGTACTTC
TRBJ1-1,TRBV27,TRBD1,NA,CASSWTGLNTEAFF,TGTGCCAGCAGTTGGACAGGATTGAACACTGAAGCTTTCTTT